This passage covers 30 T cell receptor beta chains from one sample sequenced in a study of human T cells and chemical hapten exposure. Time point noted: patch test 1, 2 weeks after DPC sensitization. This sample's treatment: therapeutic diphenylcyclopropenone sensitization with weekly scalp DPC. MiXCR was run by TCRdb on the RACE reads, yielding one entry per CDR3 protein. Here the sample spans some 180,000 distinct CDR3 sequences, around 20% being singletons. The sequenced sample was whole blood, obtained in connection with sensitization to the hapten diphenylcyclopropenone (DPC). These TCRs come from a woman aged 45-65 years with alopecia areata. Some clones in this sample may be carry-over from other donors' samples.

The rearrangement joins TRBV5-4 to TRBJ2-3; no clear D. The CDR3 totals 15 residues. V lost 4 bases and J lost 0, with 12 bases in between. Germline V lookup: CDR1 SGHNT, CDR2 YYREEE (reference sequence). In nucleotides, the CDR3 is TGTGCCAGCAGCCGCCAAGGCGCTAGCACAGATACGCAGTATTTT. Its translation: CASSRQGASTDTQYF.

J is TRBJ2-2 and V is TRBV23-1; D call uncertain. TRBV23-1 has ORF status, its function being uncertain. Trimming pared 6 bases from V and 3 bases from J, leaving 11 bases between. The length of the CDR3 is 14 residues. CDR3: CASRTSTDTGELFF. In nucleotides, the CDR3 is TGCGCCAGCAGGACATCAACGGACACCGGGGAGCTGTTTTTT.

This clonotype was detected only a few times. The rearrangement joins TRBV7-2 to TRBJ1-3; the D is unclear. The CDR3 has 14 residues. The germline V and J ends were trimmed by 5 bases and 4 bases, with 12 bases remaining between them. Germline CDR1 and CDR2: SGHTA and FQGNSA. This CDR3 reads CASSAPSPGNTIYF. The CDR3 coding sequence is TGTGCCAGCAGCGCTCCCAGCCCGGGAAACACCATATATTTT.

This clonotype appeared a few times. One end of the junction does not line up with germline, which may come from a read error. The genes are TRBV6-6 and TRBJ2-5; 7 bases agree with TRBD1. This CDR3 contains 12 residues. Germline CDR1 is MNHNY and CDR2 is SVGAGI (reference sequence). The CDR3 sequence is CTTGVYQETQYF. In nucleotides, the CDR3 is TGCACCACAGGGGTCTACCAAGAGACCCAGTACTTC.

The chain employs TRBV20-1 and TRBJ2-1; 10 bases map to TRBD2. The CDR3 is made up of 14 amino acids. Germline-derived CDR1 and CDR2 are DFQATT and SNEGSKA (reference sequence). Trimming removed 7 bases from V and 4 bases from J; junction bases left unmatched: 7. CDR3 sequence (DNA): TGCAGTGTTATGAGCGGGAGGGCGTACAATGAGCAGTTCTTC. Amino acid sequence: CSVMSGRAYNEQFF.

This clonotype appeared a single time. The V and J genes are TRBV11-2 and TRBJ1-1; possible D gene TRBD1, 5 bases. The V end lost 5 bases, the J end lost 6 bases, and 13 bases lay between the germline ends. Germline-derived CDR1 and CDR2 are SGHAT and FQNNGV. CDR3 size: 13 residues. DNA for the CDR3: TGTGCCAGCAGCCCCGGACACGCATCTGAAGCTTTCTTT. Translating it yields CASSPGHASEAFF.

This clonotype was recorded at least ten times. The chain has TRBV10-2 and TRBJ2-1; no firm D call. Trimming pared 3 bases from V and 8 bases from J, leaving 20 bases between. CDR3 length equals 16 residues. Germline V gene lookup returns CDR1 WSHSY and CDR2 SAAADI. This chain's CDR3 is CASSDFSAAVGDEQFF. CDR3 DNA sequence: TGCGCCAGCAGTGATTTCTCGGCGGCGGTTGGGGATGAGCAGTTCTTC.

In its sample, this clonotype was seen many times. The V gene is TRBV30, the J gene TRBJ2-1; the D gene is possibly TRBD2 (6 bases). CDR3 size: 13 residues. CDR1 and CDR2 (germline): GTSNPN, SVGIG (reference sequence). V dropped 3 bases and J dropped 0 bases, with 6 bases sitting between them. CDR3 region: CAWSGSSYNEQFF. DNA for the CDR3: TGTGCCTGGAGCGGGAGCTCCTACAATGAGCAGTTCTTC.

The chain carries TRBV20-1 and TRBJ1-1; 8 positions agree with TRBD1. CDR3 length: 15 amino acids. The junction had 11 bases not matched to a gene; V was cut back by 4 bases and J by 4 bases. CDR1 and CDR2 from the germline V gene are DFQATT and SNEGSKA (reference sequence). The CDR3 sequence is CSAKGTAQGGTEAFF. The CDR3 coding sequence is TGCAGTGCTAAAGGGACCGCACAGGGGGGCACTGAAGCTTTCTTT.

The CDR3: CSVAGGQGRYEQYF. CDR3 DNA sequence: TGCAGCGTTGCAGGAGGACAGGGACGATACGAGCAGTACTTC. V is TRBV29-1 and J is TRBJ2-7; 8 bases line up with TRBD1. CDR1 and CDR2 from the germline V gene are SQVTM and ANQGSEA. The CDR3 is 14 amino acids. V lost 4 bases to trimming and J lost 4 bases; unmatched junction nucleotides: 9.

This clonotype was recorded many times. The chain links TRBV5-1 to TRBJ2-3; 7 bases align to TRBD2. The CDR3 spans 15 residues. Germline CDR1 is SGHRS and CDR2 is YFSETQ. V lost 0 bases and J lost 0; bases outside the gene matches: 1. CDR3 in DNA: TGCGCCAGCAGCTTGGATAGCGGGAGCACAGATACGCAGTATTTT. Translating it yields CASSLDSGSTDTQYF.

The genes are TRBV19 and TRBJ2-7; TRBD2 matches 7 bases. This CDR3 is built from 14 residues. CDR1 is LNHDA, CDR2 SQIVND, per germline (reference sequence). V lost 3 bases and J lost 5; bases outside the gene matches: 7. The CDR3 is CASSILGRADEQYF. CDR3 bases: TGTGCCAGTAGTATTTTGGGGAGGGCCGACGAGCAGTACTTC.

J is TRBJ2-1 and V is TRBV3-1; D unclear. Deletions cut 1 base from V and 5 bases from J, with 9 bases between. Germline CDR1 LGHDT, CDR2 YNNKEL (reference sequence). The CDR3 runs to 14 residues. The CDR3 is CASSQGPNNNEQFF. The CDR3 coding sequence is TGTGCCAGCAGCCAAGGCCCGAATAACAATGAGCAGTTCTTC.

The rearrangement uses TRBV6-5 and TRBJ2-3; the D call may be TRBD1 or TRBD2 (6 bases each). The CDR3 is 14 residues long. From germline, CDR1 is MNHEY and CDR2 SVGAGI. Trimming shortened V by 0 bases and J by 6 bases, and 10 bases separated the two germline ends. The CDR3 loop reads CASSYSKGGDTQYF. For the CDR3, the DNA is TGTGCCAGCAGTTACTCGAAGGGGGGCGATACGCAGTATTTT.

The CDR3, as DNA: TGTGCCAGCTCTAGCCCGGGGACGGGAAGAAACACTGAAGCTTTCTTT. The encoded protein is CASSSPGTGRNTEAFF. The chain couples TRBV12-3 or TRBV12-4 to TRBJ1-1; possible D gene TRBD1, 5 bases. This CDR3 is built from 16 residues. V shed 8 bases and J shed 2 bases, with 21 bases lying between them.

In DNA form, the CDR3 reads TGTGCCAGCAGCCCTCCGGGGCTAGCTGGCTACAATGAGCAGTTCTTC. It yields the protein CASSPPGLAGYNEQFF. The chain links TRBV11-2 to TRBJ2-1; possibly TRBD1 or TRBD2 for D (5 bases each). Germline assignment: CDR1 SGHAT and CDR2 FQNNGV. CDR3 length: 16 amino acids. V lost 5 bases and J lost 3, with 17 bases in between.

Only one count was recorded for this clonotype. V is TRBV5-4 and J is TRBJ1-2; weak D call: TRBD1 (6 bases). Trimming removed 2 bases from V and 0 bases from J, with 11 bases in between. This CDR3 has 15 residues. Germline V gives CDR1 SGHNT, CDR2 YYREEE (reference sequence). CDR3 sequence: CASSFPGQPNYGYTF. The CDR3 DNA reads TGTGCCAGCAGCTTCCCGGGACAACCTAACTATGGCTACACCTTC.

The V call is TRBV7-2, the J call TRBJ1-5; no clear D. The CDR3 extends over 13 amino acids. The germline V gene has CDR1 SGHTA and CDR2 FQGNSA. V lost 1 base to trimming and J lost 6 bases, with 7 bases between them. The CDR3 DNA reads as TGTGCCAGCAGCTTAGTACTAGGTCAGCCCCAGCATTTT. It specifies CASSLVLGQPQHF.

The V gene is TRBV5-1, the J gene TRBJ1-1; possibly TRBD1 for D (6 bases). Germline CDR1 and CDR2: SGHRS and YFSETQ. V dropped 4 bases and J dropped 3 bases, with 10 bases sitting between them. The CDR3 is 13 residues long. The DNA of the CDR3 is TGCGCCAGCAGCACACAGGGTTACACTGAAGCTTTCTTT. The encoded protein is CASSTQGYTEAFF.

This clonotype was observed a handful of times. The chain employs TRBV21-1 and TRBJ1-4. TRBV21-1 is reported as a pseudogene. The CDR3 contains 15 residues. This CDR3 reads CASSKACATNEKLFF. CDR3 in DNA: TGTGCCAGCAGCAAAGCATGTGCAACTAATGAAAAACTGTTTTTT.

This rearrangement joins TRBV7-9 to TRBJ2-2, with 12 bases lining up with TRBD2. V was pared by 3 bases and J by 7 bases, with 3 bases of the junction left unmatched. CDR1 and CDR2 (germline): SEHNR, FQNEAQ (reference sequence). This CDR3 spans 15 amino acids. In DNA form, the CDR3 reads TGTGCCAGCAGCTTGACTAGCGGGAGTGTCGGGGAGCTGTTTTTT. Its protein is CASSLTSGSVGELFF.

There are many counts of this clonotype. The V call is TRBV6-2 or TRBV6-3, the J call TRBJ2-2; the D is unclear. The CDR3 has 13 residues. Germline V gene sequence: CDR1 MNHEY, CDR2 SVGEGT. The ends were cut back, 2 bases at V and 5 bases at J, with 6 bases in the middle. The CDR3 DNA sequence: TGTGCCAGCAGTTACCAGGATACCGGGGAGCTGTTTTTT. Translating gives CASSYQDTGELFF.

The chain employs TRBV29-1 and TRBJ2-1, with 11 bases matching TRBD2. V dropped 3 bases and J dropped 10; count of bases not matched to a gene: 5. CDR3 length equals 13 residues. Germline CDR1 SQVTM, CDR2 ANQGSEA. This chain's CDR3 is CSVDSGRAEEQFF. CDR3 sequence (DNA): TGCAGCGTTGATAGCGGGAGGGCCGAGGAGCAGTTCTTC.

This clonotype was counted a few times. CDR3 residues: CASSDLGTTDTQYF. The CDR3 bases are TGTGCCAGCAGTGACCTGGGCACCACAGATACGCAGTATTTT. J is TRBJ2-3 and V is TRBV6-5; D is ambiguous. Trimming took off 5 bases at V and 2 bases at J, with 11 bases between the two ends. The CDR3 has 14 residues. The germline CDR1 and CDR2 sequences are MNHEY and SVGAGI.

The rearrangement joins TRBV5-1 to TRBJ1-6; tentative D call: TRBD1 (5 bases). CDR3 length: 15 amino acids. Germline-derived CDR1 and CDR2 are SGHRS and YFSETQ. The ends were cut back, 4 bases at V and 7 bases at J, with 15 bases in the middle. The CDR3 loop is CASSEVAGRNSPLHF. In DNA, the CDR3 is TGCGCCAGCAGCGAGGTTGCAGGGCGAAATTCACCCCTCCACTTT.

At least ten counts were recorded for this clonotype. This chain uses TRBV18 with TRBJ1-1; D call uncertain. The CDR3 extends over 13 amino acids. The V end was cut by 1 base, the J end by 1 base, with 4 bases between. The germline V gene has CDR1 KGHSH and CDR2 LQKENI. The DNA of the CDR3 is TGTGCCAGCTCACCACGAGGGAACACTGAAGCTTTCTTT. Protein product: CASSPRGNTEAFF.

The J gene is TRBJ1-5, the V gene TRBV12-3 or TRBV12-4; D not resolved. V was clipped by 1 base and J by 0 bases, with 7 bases between them. This CDR3 has 15 residues. The DNA for the CDR3 is TGTGCCAGCAGTTTAGAAGGTCGTAGCAATCAGCCCCAGCATTTT. As protein: CASSLEGRSNQPQHF.

This clonotype was observed a handful of times. The chain's CDR3 is CASTYTGNTEAFF. The CDR3 DNA is TGTGCCAGCACCTATACAGGGAACACTGAAGCTTTCTTT. The chain recombines TRBV2 with TRBJ1-1; tentative D call: TRBD1 (5 bases). V lost 7 bases and J 1 base, leaving 10 bases between the germline ends. CDR1 SNHLY and CDR2 FYNNEI come from the germline V gene. The CDR3 is 13 residues long. The full variable domain, in which reference TRBV2 and TRBJ1-1 provide the parts outside the CDR3, is EPEVTQTPSHQVTQMGQEVILRCVPISNHLYFYWYRQILGQKVEFLVSFYNNEISEKSEIFDDQFSVERPDGSNFTLKIRSTKLEDSAMYFCASTYTGNTEAFFGQGTRLTVV.

The chain recombines TRBV5-1 with TRBJ2-2; the D gene is possibly TRBD1 (5 bases). CDR1 SGHRS and CDR2 YFSETQ come from the germline V gene. Trimming stripped 2 bases from V and 1 base from J, with 15 bases between. The CDR3 length is 17 residues. CDR3 loop: CASSLSQGEGNTGELFF. In DNA, the CDR3 is TGCGCCAGCAGCTTATCCCAAGGGGAAGGGAACACCGGGGAGCTGTTTTTT.

The V and J genes are TRBV15 and TRBJ1-5; 8 bases fit TRBD1. V was pared by 3 bases and J by 7 bases, with 2 bases of the junction left unmatched. This CDR3 is 13 amino acids long. Germline V gene sequence: CDR1 LNHNV, CDR2 YYDKDF (reference sequence). The CDR3 DNA sequence: TGTGCCACCAGCAGGGACAGGGCACAGCCCCAGCATTTT. This codes for CATSRDRAQPQHF.